This T cell receptor (beta chain) emerged from a study of cytomegalovirus exposure and HLA in healthy donors. Across the study: Prior work identified 95 million to 120 million unique TCR beta sequences in about 179 million T cells.

The CDR3 has 11 residues. V was clipped by 7 bases and J by 5 bases, with 11 bases between them. Germline CDR1 reads SQVTM; CDR2 reads ANQGSEA. PCR was performed using 60 Vbeta and 13 Jbeta primers. This table comes from immunoSEQ multiplex PCR, and its TCRdb copy is limited to in-frame clones, with some not included. The sample has roughly 100,000 clones; more than 9.5% are singletons. Input material: PBMCs. The sequence came from a man aged 40-55 years in good health and CMV-seropositive. This chain joins TRBV29-1 and TRBJ1-1, with no clear D. In nucleotides, the CDR3 is TGCAGCGGCGACGAGGGAACTGAAGCTTTCTTT. As protein: CSGDEGTEAFF. The complete variable domain, with remaining parts taken from reference TRBV29-1 and TRBJ1-1, reads SAVISQKPSRDICQRGTSLTIQCQVDSQVTMMFWYRQQPGQSLTLIATANQGSEATYESGFVIDKFPISRPNLTFSTLTVSNMSPEDSSIYLCSGDEGTEAFFGQGTRLTVV.